Presented here are 19 T cell receptor beta chains from one specimen sequenced in a study of blood T cell repertoires in COVID-19. Here immunoSEQ multiplex PCR was the method, and the copy in TCRdb shows in-frame clones only, minus some. The sample carries 200,000 to 250,000 clones, roughly 84% recorded once. Input material: peripheral blood. The receptors stem from a woman of 80 years or more with acute or convalescent COVID-19.

V usage is TRBV6-5 and J usage is TRBJ1-2, with TRBD1 identical over 7 bases. CDR3 size: 15 residues. The V gene's germline CDR1 is MNHEY and CDR2 SVGAGI. Germline trimming cut 6 bases from V and 2 bases from J; bases unmatched to any gene: 9. The CDR3 sequence is CASRQGSQLNYGYTF. CDR3 DNA: TGTGCCAGCAGACAGGGGTCCCAACTAAACTATGGCTACACCTTC.

This clone was picked up one time. The J gene is TRBJ1-5, the V gene TRBV10-3, with 8 nucleotides matching TRBD1. Looked up from germline, CDR1 is ENHRY and CDR2 is SYGVKD. Trimming removed 5 bases from V and 7 bases from J; junction bases left unmatched: 4. There are 13 residues in the CDR3. CDR3 bases: TGTGCCATCAGTAAGACAGGGGACCAGCCCCAGCATTTT. Its protein is CAISKTGDQPQHF.

V and J are TRBV6-2 or TRBV6-3 and TRBJ2-1, with 9 bases fitting TRBD1. The CDR3 consists of 15 residues. V dropped 0 bases and J dropped 11; count of bases not matched to a gene: 8. CDR1 MNHEY and CDR2 SVGEGT come from the germline V gene. The CDR3 nucleotides read TGTGCCAGCAGTTACTCGGGACAGGGTCGGACAAAGCAGTTCTTC. Translated: CASSYSGQGRTKQFF.

The chain links TRBV7-3 to TRBJ2-5; 12 bases are shared with TRBD1. Germline loops: CDR1 SGHTA, CDR2 FQGTGA. The length of the CDR3 is 17 residues. The V gene end was trimmed by 5 bases and the J gene end by 4 bases; junction bases not matched to a gene: 11. This CDR3 reads CASSPGTGGFRRETQYF. For the CDR3, the DNA is TGTGCCAGCAGCCCCGGGACAGGGGGCTTTCGTCGAGAGACCCAGTACTTC. The complete variable domain, with remaining parts taken from reference TRBV7-3 and TRBJ2-5, reads GAGVSQTPSNKVTEKGKYVELRCDPISGHTALYWYRQSLGQGPEFLIYFQGTGAADDSGLPNDRFFAVRPEGSVSTLKIQRTERGDSAVYLCASSPGTGGFRRETQYFGPGTRLLVL.

In nucleotides, the CDR3 is TGTGCCAGCAGCTTAGGTCGGTCTAACACTGAAGCTTTCTTT. Translated, it gives CASSLGRSNTEAFF. The rearrangement uses TRBV11-3 and TRBJ1-1; no clear D gene. Trimming pared 1 base from V and 2 bases from J, leaving 8 bases between. The germline V gene encodes CDR1 SGHNT and CDR2 YENEEA. The CDR3 is 14 residues long.

For the CDR3, the DNA is TGTGCCTGGAGCATTGCGTTAAATGAAGCTTTCTTT. Translated, it gives CAWSIALNEAFF. The chain joins TRBV30 to TRBJ1-1, with D unresolved. The V end lost 3 bases, the J end lost 7 bases, and 12 bases lay between the germline ends. CDR3 length: 12 residues. Germline CDR1 and CDR2: GTSNPN and SVGIG (reference sequence).

The chain has TRBV30 and TRBJ1-4; D is perhaps TRBD1 (6 bases). The CDR3 sequence is 13 residues long. V was clipped by 5 bases and J by 8 bases, with 15 bases between them. The germline gives CDR1 GTSNPN, CDR2 SVGIG (reference sequence). This chain's CDR3 is CAWQRGREEKLFF. CDR3 nucleotide sequence: TGTGCCTGGCAGCGGGGGCGAGAGGAAAAACTGTTTTTT.

The sample holds one count of this clone. The rearrangement uses TRBV5-8 and TRBJ2-3; TRBD2 agrees at 9 bases. With V trimmed by 2 bases and J by 3 bases, 10 bases remained unmatched. CDR1 SGHTS and CDR2 YDEGEE come from the germline V gene. CDR3 length: 17 amino acids. In nucleotides, the CDR3 is TGTGCCAGCAGCTTAAGCGGGGGGCACCAGGGAACAGATACGCAGTATTTT. It is translated as CASSLSGGHQGTDTQYF.

The chain is built from TRBV4-1 and TRBJ2-7; TRBD2 aligns across 8 bases. The CDR3 consists of 14 residues. Germline CDR1 MGHRA, CDR2 YSYEKL. Trimming at V came to 7 bases and at J to 2 bases, leaving 7 bases not matched to a gene. CDR3 bases: TGCGCCAGCACCCGCCGGGAGGGGGCCTACGAGCAGTACTTC. Amino acids: CASTRREGAYEQYF.

The chain joins TRBV11-1 to TRBJ2-3, with 9 bases that match TRBD2. The CDR3 extends over 16 amino acids. CDR1 and CDR2 from the germline V gene are SGHAT and FQDESV (reference sequence). The ends lost 2 bases at V and 4 bases at J; junction bases unmatched: 7. The CDR3 bases are TGTGCCAGCAGCTTATTAGCGGGGGCGGTCGCAGATACGCAGTATTTT. Protein sequence: CASSLLAGAVADTQYF.

The chain carries TRBV19 and TRBJ2-1; 7 bases match TRBD1. The CDR3 contains 17 residues. Unmatched junction bases numbered 9, after V lost 2 bases and J lost 2 bases. Germline lookup yields CDR1 LNHDA and CDR2 SQIVND (reference sequence). CDR3 sequence: CASSIRGQTPTYNEQFF. In nucleotides, the CDR3 is TGTGCCAGTAGTATAAGGGGACAGACGCCTACCTACAATGAGCAGTTCTTC. The whole variable domain, filled in from reference TRBV19 and TRBJ2-1, reads DGGITQSPKYLFRKEGQNVTLSCEQNLNHDAMYWYRQDPGQGLRLIYYSQIVNDFQKGDIAEGYSVSREKKESFPLTVTSAQKNPTAFYLCASSIRGQTPTYNEQFFGPGTRLTVL.

CDR3 in DNA: TGTGCCAGCAGCGTGTCTAGCGGGGGAAACAATGAGCAGTTCTTC. Translated: CASSVSSGGNNEQFF. The rearrangement joins TRBV9 to TRBJ2-1, with TRBD2 matching over 10 bases. Trimming took 2 bases from V and 5 from J; bases not matched to a gene: 4. CDR3 length: 15 residues. In germline, CDR1 is SGDLS, CDR2 YYNGEE.

This chain connects TRBV10-3 to TRBJ1-1; D is uncertain. Per germline, CDR1 ENHRY and CDR2 SYGVKD. The CDR3 consists of 13 residues. Trimming cost V 3 bases and J 1 base, with 6 bases left between them. The CDR3 nucleotides are TGTGCCATCAGTGATCGGGGGAACACTGAAGCTTTCTTT. The encoded protein is CAISDRGNTEAFF.

In DNA, the CDR3 is TGTGCCAGCAGCTTAGACGGGGAGCATAATTCACCCCTCCACTTT. This gives the protein CASSLDGEHNSPLHF. The chain combines TRBV7-2 with TRBJ1-6; D is uncertain. Trimming removed 1 base at V and 5 bases at J, with 9 bases between. Germline loops: CDR1 SGHTA, CDR2 FQGNSA. CDR3 length: 15 amino acids.

This clone appeared once. This chain joins TRBV6-6 and TRBJ2-1; D is unclear. Deletions cut 2 bases from V and 9 bases from J, with 8 bases between. The CDR3 is made up of 12 amino acids. Looked up from germline, CDR1 is MNHNY and CDR2 is SVGAGI (reference sequence). CDR3 region: CASSYPDGEQFF. CDR3 DNA sequence: TGTGCCAGCAGTTACCCAGATGGTGAGCAGTTCTTC.

This chain links TRBV6-1 with TRBJ2-7; D gene unclear. V lost 3 bases and J 3 bases, leaving 12 bases between the germline ends. Germline CDR1 reads MNHNS; CDR2 reads SASEGT. The CDR3 contains 14 residues. The CDR3 sequence: CASSDVGEIYEQYF. Here the CDR3 DNA reads TGTGCCAGCAGTGATGTCGGAGAAATCTACGAGCAGTACTTC.

This clone was seen a few times. The CDR3 protein is CASSPTGLSSYNSPLHF. In DNA form, the CDR3 reads TGTGCCAGCAGCCCGACAGGGCTTAGCTCCTATAATTCACCCCTCCACTTT. The rearrangement links TRBV5-6 to TRBJ1-6, with 7 nucleotides matching TRBD1. The V gene's germline CDR1 is SGHDT and CDR2 YYEEEE. This CDR3 is 17 amino acids long. V dropped 4 bases and J dropped 0; count of bases not matched to a gene: 7.

This clone was observed once. This rearrangement joins TRBV7-9 to TRBJ1-1; D unresolved. Between the trimmed V and J ends, which lost 2 bases and 1 base, there was a span of 11 bases. The CDR3 is 15 residues long. From germline, CDR1 is SEHNR and CDR2 FQNEAQ (reference sequence). The CDR3 region has the DNA TGTGCCAGCAGCTTATTTGGCAACCCGAACACTGAAGCTTTCTTT. Translation gives CASSLFGNPNTEAFF. The variable domain in full, with the rest retrieved from reference TRBV7-9 and TRBJ1-1, is DTGVSQNPRHKITKRGQNVTFRCDPISEHNRLYWYRQTLGQGPEFLTYFQNEAQLEKSRLLSDRFSAERPKGSFSTLEIQRTEQGDSAMYLCASSLFGNPNTEAFFGQGTRLTVV.

The DNA of the CDR3 is TGTGCCAGCAGTCCTACAGGCGATCGTGAAGCTTTCTTT. Translated, it gives CASSPTGDREAFF. This rearrangement joins TRBV12-3 or TRBV12-4 to TRBJ1-1, with D possibly TRBD1 on 5 matching bases. V was cut by 5 bases and J by 7 bases, with 14 bases left in between. The CDR3 sequence is 13 residues long.